These T cell receptor beta chains were read from a single sample in a study of T cell responses to AZD1222 COVID-19 vaccine. TCRdb's table, derived via immunoSEQ multiplex PCR, lists solely in-frame clones and lacks some. The sample holds 150,000 to 180,000 clones, 88% seen once. The sample here was peripheral blood, taken on day 0 of AZD1222 vaccination. The source is an adult in good health. Each CDR3 is given with its conserved first and last residue. A D gene is named only where the DNA matches it firmly. Clone size appears in some rows only: once, few, many, or a class for an expanded clone.

size: few; J: TRBJ1-2; D: .; V: TRBV25-1; CDR3: CASSETALYGYTF; DNA: TGTGCCAGCAGTGAAACAGCGCTCTATGGCTACACCTTC
size: .; J: TRBJ2-3; D: TRBD1; V: TRBV7-8; CDR3: CASSRDRGIASTDTQYF; DNA: TGTGCCAGCAGCAGGGACAGGGGTATCGCTAGCACAGATACGCAGTATTTT
size: .; J: TRBJ1-5; D: TRBD1; V: TRBV18; CDR3: CASSAGTGGLNQPQHF; DNA: TGTGCCAGCTCTGCCGGGACAGGGGGGTTAAATCAGCCCCAGCATTTT
size: .; J: TRBJ2-5; D: TRBD2; V: TRBV7-9; CDR3: CAIPSTSSTETQYF; DNA: TGTGCCATCCCCTCGACTAGCTCAACAGAGACCCAGTACTTC
size: once; J: TRBJ2-1; D: TRBD2; V: TRBV9; CDR3: CASSVSSGDYNEQFF; DNA: TGTGCCAGCAGCGTGTCTAGCGGGGACTACAATGAGCAGTTCTTC
size: .; J: TRBJ2-5; D: TRBD2; V: TRBV3-1/TRBV3-2; CDR3: CASSGTSGGAYETQYF; DNA: TGTGCCAGCTCAGGGACTAGCGGGGGGGCATATGAGACCCAGTACTTC
size: once; J: TRBJ2-7; D: TRBD2; V: TRBV27; CDR3: CASSLLHPGGVEYF; DNA: TGTGCCAGCAGTTTACTCCACCCGGGGGGGGTTGAGTACTTC
size: .; J: TRBJ1-2; D: .; V: TRBV28; CDR3: CASSLFQAAYGYTF; DNA: TGTGCCAGCAGTTTATTTCAGGCGGCCTATGGCTACACCTTC
size: .; J: TRBJ1-5; D: .; V: TRBV7-2; CDR3: CASSSQSNQPQHF; DNA: TGTGCCAGCAGCTCCCAAAGCAATCAGCCCCAGCATTTT
size: few; J: TRBJ1-2; D: .; V: TRBV10-3; CDR3: CAISAQTDVYGYTF; DNA: TGTGCCATCAGTGCACAAACTGATGTCTATGGCTACACCTTC
size: .; J: TRBJ2-2; D: TRBD2; V: TRBV19; CDR3: CASRLAGGNTGELFF; DNA: TGTGCCAGTAGACTCGCGGGGGGGAACACCGGGGAGCTGTTTTTT
size: .; J: TRBJ1-1; D: .; V: TRBV6-6; CDR3: CASSRNTEAFF; DNA: TGTGCCAGCAGCCGAAACACTGAAGCTTTCTTT
size: .; J: TRBJ1-3; D: TRBD1; V: TRBV9; CDR3: CASSLDRVGASGNTIYF; DNA: TGTGCCAGCAGCCTTGACAGGGTGGGAGCCTCTGGAAACACCATATATTTT
size: .; J: TRBJ2-5; D: TRBD1; V: TRBV9; CDR3: CASSVGGTGVETQYF; DNA: TGTGCCAGCAGCGTAGGAGGGACAGGGGTAGAGACCCAGTACTTC
size: .; J: TRBJ1-2; D: .; V: TRBV12-3/TRBV12-4; CDR3: CASRKTSNYGYTF; DNA: TGTGCCAGCAGGAAAACGAGTAACTATGGCTACACCTTC
size: .; J: TRBJ1-6; D: TRBD1; V: TRBV4-3; CDR3: CASSQVITGDSPLHF; DNA: TGCGCCAGCAGCCAAGTAATAACAGGGGATTCACCCCTCCACTTT
size: .; J: TRBJ1-2; D: TRBD1; V: TRBV3-1/TRBV3-2; CDR3: CASSRSRDRGHGYTF; DNA: TGTGCCAGCAGCCGCAGCCGGGACAGGGGTCACGGCTACACCTTC
size: .; J: TRBJ1-5; D: .; V: TRBV19; CDR3: CASSGSNQPQHF; DNA: TGTGCCAGTAGTGGTAGCAATCAGCCCCAGCATTTT
size: .; J: TRBJ1-2; D: .; V: TRBV24-1; CDR3: CATSDMPNYGYTF; DNA: TGTGCCACCAGTGATATGCCGAACTATGGCTACACCTTC
size: .; J: TRBJ1-1; D: TRBD1; V: TRBV3-1/TRBV3-2; CDR3: CASSERHRGRATEAFF; DNA: TGTGCCAGCAGCGAAAGACACAGGGGGCGCGCCACTGAAGCTTTCTTT
size: .; J: TRBJ1-5; D: .; V: TRBV6-5; CDR3: CASGNQPQHF; DNA: TGTGCCAGCGGCAATCAGCCCCAGCATTTT
size: .; J: TRBJ1-5; D: .; V: TRBV2; CDR3: CASREGTTNQPQHF; DNA: TGTGCCAGCAGGGAGGGGACGACGAATCAGCCCCAGCATTTT
size: once; J: TRBJ1-1; D: TRBD1; V: TRBV28; CDR3: CASSLGDRDFTEAFF; DNA: TGTGCCAGCAGTTTAGGGGACAGGGACTTCACTGAAGCTTTCTTT
size: .; J: TRBJ1-1; D: .; V: TRBV14; CDR3: CASSLQMNTEAFF; DNA: TGTGCCAGCAGCCTTCAGATGAACACTGAAGCTTTCTTT
size: .; J: TRBJ2-7; D: .; V: TRBV11-2; CDR3: CASSLGQGRFHEQYF; DNA: TGTGCCAGCAGCTTGGGGCAGGGGAGGTTCCACGAGCAGTACTTC
size: .; J: TRBJ1-5; D: TRBD1; V: TRBV2; CDR3: CASGKDRNQPQHF; DNA: TGTGCCAGCGGAAAGGACAGGAATCAGCCCCAGCATTTT
size: .; J: TRBJ1-1; D: .; V: TRBV27; CDR3: CVCGRIDMNTEAFF; DNA: TGTGTCTGCGGGAGGATTGACATGAACACTGAAGCTTTCTTT
size: .; J: TRBJ2-1; D: .; V: TRBV28; CDR3: CASIHGGNYNEQFF; DNA: TGTGCCAGCATTCATGGGGGGAACTACAATGAGCAGTTCTTC
size: .; J: TRBJ1-4; D: .; V: TRBV7-2; CDR3: CASSFGLRNEKLFF; DNA: TGTGCCAGCAGCTTCGGACTGAGAAATGAAAAACTGTTTTTT